These 23 T cell receptor beta chains originate from one sample sequenced in a study of neurological immune-mediated disorders. TCRdb redid the calling of the 5' RACE reads with MiXCR, one entry per CDR3 protein. Among about 18,000 distinct CDR3 sequences listed, 3.5% were seen once. The sample was CD8+ T cells from blood. These TCRs come from a middle-aged woman in good health.

This clonotype occurred many times. The chain couples TRBV14 to TRBJ2-1; either TRBD1 or TRBD2 may supply D (5 bases each). Trimming pared 1 base from V and 8 bases from J, leaving 15 bases between. Germline assignment: CDR1 SGHDN and CDR2 FVKESK. This CDR3 is built from 15 residues. CDR3 residues: CASSQGALGTHEQFF. For the CDR3, the DNA is TGTGCCAGCAGCCAAGGGGCCCTAGGGACCCATGAGCAGTTCTTC.

The table lists this clonotype with many counts. This chain connects TRBV5-6 to TRBJ1-1; 8 bases are a match to TRBD1. The CDR3 loop spans 15 amino acids. Germline V gene lookup returns CDR1 SGHDT and CDR2 YYEEEE. The V segment lost 4 bases and the J segment 4 bases; nucleotides outside the gene matches: 9. The CDR3 DNA is TGTGCCAGCAGCCGGGACAGGTCGTGGAGCACTGAAGCTTTCTTT. Its translation is CASSRDRSWSTEAFF.

This clonotype was observed at least ten times. The V and J genes are TRBV21-1 and TRBJ1-6; the table's D call, TRBD1, has no DNA check behind it. TRBV21-1 is shown as a pseudogene. The CDR3 spans 17 residues. CDR3 nucleotide sequence: TGTGCCAGCAGCAAATTTCTAACGGACAGGGGATGCTCACCCCTCCACTTT. It codes for CASSKFLTDRGCSPLHF.

On this clonotype: The junction departs from the called germline gene at one end, perhaps through a read error. The chain couples TRBV7-7 to TRBJ2-7; no clear D. The CDR3 totals 16 residues. The germline CDR1 and CDR2 sequences are SSHAT and FNYEAQ (reference sequence). The CDR3 region is CASSPLVGQESYEQYF. The CDR3 coding sequence is TGTGCTAGCAGCCCTCTCGTTGGGCAGGAGTCCTACGAGCAGTACTTC.

This clonotype was detected ten times or more. The chain uses TRBV6-4 and TRBJ2-2; D is undetermined. The V end lost 0 bases, the J end lost 4 bases, and 12 bases lay between the germline ends. There are 16 residues in the CDR3. Germline CDR1 reads MRHNA; CDR2 reads SNTAGT. In nucleotides, the CDR3 is TGTGCCAGCAGTGACTCGTACAGTGGAAGCACCGGGGAGCTGTTTTTT. This gives the protein CASSDSYSGSTGELFF.

At least ten counts were recorded for this clonotype. The rearrangement joins TRBV28 to TRBJ1-6; D is undetermined. Germline loops: CDR1 MDHEN, CDR2 SYDVKM. CDR3 size: 13 residues. The ends were cut back, 4 bases at V and 10 bases at J, with 11 bases in the middle. This chain's CDR3 is CASSSSLESPLHF. The CDR3 DNA reads TGTGCCAGCAGTTCCAGTCTAGAATCACCCCTCCACTTT.

At least ten counts were recorded for this clonotype. This chain connects TRBV6-4 to TRBJ2-1; 14 positions match TRBD2. Germline assignment: CDR1 MRHNA and CDR2 SNTAGT. The CDR3 has 15 residues. Unmatched junction bases numbered 1, after V lost 6 bases and J lost 3 bases. The CDR3 bases are TGTGCCAGCAGCGGGACTAGCGGGAGCTACAATGAGCAGTTCTTC. Its protein is CASSGTSGSYNEQFF.

This clonotype was recorded at least ten times. This chain joins TRBV28 and TRBJ2-2; D call uncertain. CDR3 length: 15 residues. V was trimmed by 7 bases and J by 4 bases, leaving 16 bases between them. Germline loops: CDR1 MDHEN, CDR2 SYDVKM. The CDR3 protein is CASNPSATPTGELFF. CDR3 coding DNA: TGTGCCAGCAACCCATCGGCGACACCCACCGGGGAGCTGTTTTTT.

This clonotype was counted ten times or more. The V call is TRBV12-3 or TRBV12-4, the J call TRBJ2-2; D may be TRBD1 (5 bases). The CDR3 contains 17 residues. V was shortened by 6 bases and J by 2 bases, with 19 bases between the two germline ends. CDR3 DNA: TGTGCCAGCAGGACAGCTCCTATCGACTTTAACACCGGGGAGCTGTTTTTT. Translation gives CASRTAPIDFNTGELFF.

At least ten counts were recorded for this clonotype. The CDR3 spells CASSTGNTEAFF. CDR3 nucleotide sequence: TGCGCCAGCAGCACAGGGAACACTGAAGCTTTCTTT. The chain combines TRBV5-1 with TRBJ1-1; D perhaps matches TRBD1 (5 bases). The CDR3 is 12 residues long. V was clipped by 4 bases and J by 1 base, with 5 bases between them. The V gene's germline CDR1 is SGHRS and CDR2 YFSETQ.

This clonotype was counted ten times or more. V usage is TRBV9 and J usage is TRBJ1-2; a possible D gene is TRBD1 (6 bases). Deletions cut 0 bases from V and 6 bases from J, with 18 bases between. Germline V gene sequence: CDR1 SGDLS, CDR2 YYNGEE. The CDR3 is made up of 16 amino acids. CDR3 protein: CASSVDGKTGGNGYTF. CDR3 nucleotide sequence: TGTGCCAGCAGCGTAGACGGGAAGACAGGAGGGAATGGCTACACCTTC.

This clonotype appeared many times. The chain joins TRBV27 to TRBJ2-1, with TRBD2 matching over 10 bases. With V trimmed by 5 bases and J by 9 bases, 7 bases remained unmatched. CDR1 is MNHEY, CDR2 SMNVEV, per germline (reference sequence). There are 14 residues in the CDR3. This CDR3 is CASSVSGRRGEQFF. The CDR3 DNA is TGTGCCAGCAGTGTTAGCGGGAGGAGAGGTGAGCAGTTCTTC.

There are many counts of this clonotype. The chain combines TRBV9 with TRBJ1-1; no clear D gene. The germline gives CDR1 SGDLS, CDR2 YYNGEE. There are 12 residues in the CDR3. V was pared by 7 bases and J by 0 bases, with 7 bases between. CDR3 region: CASAGMNTEAFF. CDR3 coding DNA: TGTGCCAGCGCAGGTATGAACACTGAAGCTTTCTTT.

This clonotype was observed at least ten times. This chain joins TRBV28 and TRBJ2-7, with a weak D call TRBD2 (6 bases). The CDR3 runs to 13 residues. Germline CDR1 and CDR2: MDHEN and SYDVKM. V was cut by 7 bases and J by 1 base, with 11 bases left in between. The CDR3 protein is CASTPGESYEQYF. As DNA, the CDR3 is TGTGCCAGCACCCCGGGGGAATCCTACGAGCAGTACTTC.

This clonotype is medium-sized. The genes are TRBV10-2 and TRBJ2-7; 8 nucleotides line up with TRBD1. V lost 5 bases, J lost 5 bases, and 5 bases stayed unmatched. The CDR3 totals 13 residues. Germline CDR1 WSHSY, CDR2 SAAADI. The CDR3 sequence: CASSRDRSDEQYF. CDR3 sequence (DNA): TGCGCCAGCAGTCGGGACAGGTCCGACGAGCAGTACTTC.

In this sample, this clonotype turned up many times. V gene TRBV28 combines with J gene TRBJ2-3; 7 nucleotides match TRBD1. V trimming: 7 bases; J trimming: 0 bases; junction bases outside the gene matches: 16. Germline-derived CDR1 and CDR2 are MDHEN and SYDVKM. This CDR3 has 18 residues. CDR3 nucleotides: TGTGCCAGCACCGAAGACAGGGCGCGAAAAACTAGCACAGATACGCAGTATTTT. Its protein is CASTEDRARKTSTDTQYF.

This clonotype was recorded at least ten times. This chain connects TRBV5-1 to TRBJ2-7, with 7 bases aligning to TRBD1. The junction had 7 bases not matched to a gene; V was cut back by 2 bases and J by 5 bases. Germline CDR1 and CDR2: SGHRS and YFSETQ. The length of the CDR3 is 14 residues. This CDR3 is CASSFRDSLHEQYF. CDR3 bases: TGCGCCAGCAGCTTCCGGGACAGCCTACACGAGCAGTACTTC. The complete variable domain, with remaining parts taken from reference TRBV5-1 and TRBJ2-7, reads KAGVTQTPRYLIKTRGQQVTLSCSPISGHRSVSWYQQTPGQGLQFLFEYFSETQRNKGNFPGRFSGRQFSNSRSEMNVSTLELGDSALYLCASSFRDSLHEQYFGPGTRLTVT.

The table lists this clonotype with a few counts. The rearrangement links TRBV19 to TRBJ2-7, with 10 bases identical to TRBD2. Germline CDR1 and CDR2: LNHDA and SQIVND (reference sequence). Losses at the gene ends were 3 bases for V and 3 bases for J; bases not matched to a gene: 2. The CDR3 sequence is 14 residues long. Written as DNA, the CDR3 is TGTGCCAGTAGTATTTCTAGCGGGAGCTACGAGCAGTACTTC. Its protein is CASSISSGSYEQYF.

This clonotype was observed at least ten times. The gene calls are TRBV6-2 or TRBV6-3 and TRBJ2-7; 9 bases map to TRBD1. Germline CDR1 is MNHEY and CDR2 is SVGEGT. CDR3 length: 15 amino acids. The trim removed 4 bases at V and 3 bases at J, leaving 7 bases unmatched. In DNA form, the CDR3 reads TGTGCCAGCAGTTCCCGGGACAGGGTTGACTACGAGCAGTACTTC. Amino acids: CASSSRDRVDYEQYF.

This clonotype was detected ten times or more. The rearrangement uses TRBV25-1 and TRBJ2-7; D possibly matches TRBD1 or TRBD2 (5 bases each). V lost 6 bases to trimming and J lost 2 bases, with 11 bases between them. The CDR3 has 13 residues. From germline, CDR1 is MGHDK and CDR2 SYGVNS. Here the CDR3 reads CASSRDLPYEQYF. CDR3 nucleotide sequence: TGTGCCAGCAGCCGGGACCTCCCCTACGAGCAGTACTTC.

Ten or more counts support this clonotype. The chain couples TRBV4-3 to TRBJ2-5, with no clear D. Trimming removed 4 bases at V and 0 bases at J, with 12 bases between. Per germline, CDR1 LGHNA and CDR2 YSLEER. The CDR3 sequence is 15 residues long. The CDR3 is CASSRLTDNQETQYF. The DNA for the CDR3 is TGCGCCAGCAGCCGTTTAACGGATAACCAAGAGACCCAGTACTTC.

This clonotype was recorded many times. The chain couples TRBV12-3 or TRBV12-4 to TRBJ2-3; weak D call: TRBD1 (7 bases). The V end was cut by 4 bases, the J end by 2 bases, with 10 bases between. The CDR3 has 14 amino acids. The CDR3, as DNA: TGTGCCAGCAGTTCAGGGGGACTCACAGATACGCAGTATTTT. Its translation: CASSSGGLTDTQYF.

This clonotype showed up many times. This chain links TRBV7-3 with TRBJ2-2; either TRBD1 or TRBD2 may supply D (5 bases each). Germline values: CDR1 SGHTA, CDR2 FQGTGA. The germline V and J ends were trimmed by 2 bases and 2 bases, with 12 bases remaining between them. The CDR3 spans 16 residues. In nucleotides, the CDR3 is TGTGCCAGCAGCTTAGGGACCCAGGACAACACCGGGGAGCTGTTTTTT. Translating it yields CASSLGTQDNTGELFF.